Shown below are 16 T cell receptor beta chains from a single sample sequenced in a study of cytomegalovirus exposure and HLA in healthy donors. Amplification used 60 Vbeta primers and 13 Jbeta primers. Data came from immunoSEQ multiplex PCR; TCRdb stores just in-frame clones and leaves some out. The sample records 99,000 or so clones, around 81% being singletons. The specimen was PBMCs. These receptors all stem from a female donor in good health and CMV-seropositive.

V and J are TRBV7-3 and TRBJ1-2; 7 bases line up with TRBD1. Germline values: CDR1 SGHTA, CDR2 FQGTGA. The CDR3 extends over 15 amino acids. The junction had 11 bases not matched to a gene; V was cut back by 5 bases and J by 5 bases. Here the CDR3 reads CASSPDRDAWYGYTF. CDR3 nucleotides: TGTGCCAGCAGCCCAGACAGGGATGCCTGGTATGGCTACACCTTC.

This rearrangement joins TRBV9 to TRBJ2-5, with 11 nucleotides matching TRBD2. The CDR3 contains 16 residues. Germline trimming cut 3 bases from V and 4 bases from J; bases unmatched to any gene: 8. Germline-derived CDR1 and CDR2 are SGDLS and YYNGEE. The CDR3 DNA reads TGTGCCAGCAGCGCTGCGACTAGCGGGATTTCAGAGACCCAGTACTTC. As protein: CASSAATSGISETQYF.

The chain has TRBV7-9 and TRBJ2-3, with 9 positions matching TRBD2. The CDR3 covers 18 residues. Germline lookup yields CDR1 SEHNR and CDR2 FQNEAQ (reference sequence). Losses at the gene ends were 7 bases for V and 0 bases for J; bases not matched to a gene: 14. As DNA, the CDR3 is TGTGCCAGCACCGACCTGGGAGTTGCGGGGGGGAGCACAGATACGCAGTATTTT. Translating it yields CASTDLGVAGGSTDTQYF.

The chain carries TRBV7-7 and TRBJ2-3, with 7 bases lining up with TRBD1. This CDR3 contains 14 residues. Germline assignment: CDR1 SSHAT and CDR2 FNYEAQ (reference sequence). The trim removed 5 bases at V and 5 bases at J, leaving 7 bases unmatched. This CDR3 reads CASSRRGWGDTQYF. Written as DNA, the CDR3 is TGTGCCAGCAGCCGCAGGGGGTGGGGAGATACGCAGTATTTT.

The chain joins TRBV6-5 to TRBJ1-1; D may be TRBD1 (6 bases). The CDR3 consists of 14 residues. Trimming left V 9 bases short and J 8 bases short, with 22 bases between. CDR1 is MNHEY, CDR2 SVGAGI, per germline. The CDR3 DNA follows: TGTGCCAGTTTATACAGGGATGGAGGTGGGGAAGCTTTCTTT. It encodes CASLYRDGGGEAFF.

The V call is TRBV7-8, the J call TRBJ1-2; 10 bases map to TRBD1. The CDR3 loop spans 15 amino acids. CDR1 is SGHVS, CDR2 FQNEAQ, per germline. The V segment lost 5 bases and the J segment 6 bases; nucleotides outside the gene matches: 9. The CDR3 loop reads CASSLRDRGLNGYTF. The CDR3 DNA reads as TGTGCCAGCAGCCTACGGGACAGGGGACTTAATGGCTACACCTTC.

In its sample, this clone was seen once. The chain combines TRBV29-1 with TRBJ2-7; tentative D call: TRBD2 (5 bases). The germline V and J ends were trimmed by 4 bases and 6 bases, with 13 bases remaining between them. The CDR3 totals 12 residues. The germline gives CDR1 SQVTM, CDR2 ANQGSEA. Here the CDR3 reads CSVVYSGVEQYF. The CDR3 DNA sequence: TGCAGCGTTGTGTACTCCGGGGTCGAGCAGTACTTC.

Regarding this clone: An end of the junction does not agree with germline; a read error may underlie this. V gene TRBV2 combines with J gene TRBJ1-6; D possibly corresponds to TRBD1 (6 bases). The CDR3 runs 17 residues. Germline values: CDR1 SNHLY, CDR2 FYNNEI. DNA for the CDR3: TGTGCCAGCCGTGAATGGCAGGGGAGCTCCTATAATTCACCCCTCCACTTT. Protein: CASREWQGSSYNSPLHF.

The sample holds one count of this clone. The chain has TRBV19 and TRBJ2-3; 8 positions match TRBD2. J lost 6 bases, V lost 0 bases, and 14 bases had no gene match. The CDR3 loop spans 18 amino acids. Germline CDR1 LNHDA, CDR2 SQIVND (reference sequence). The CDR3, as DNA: TGTGCCAGTAGTATAGATCCCGAGGGACTAGGAGGTTGGGATACGCAGTATTTT. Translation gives CASSIDPEGLGGWDTQYF.

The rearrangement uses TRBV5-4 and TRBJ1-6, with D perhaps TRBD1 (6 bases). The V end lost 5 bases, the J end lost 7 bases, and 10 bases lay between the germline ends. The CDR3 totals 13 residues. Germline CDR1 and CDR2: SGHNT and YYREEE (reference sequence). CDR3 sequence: CASRQGGNSPLHF. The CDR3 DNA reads TGTGCCAGCAGACAGGGCGGGAATTCACCCCTCCACTTT. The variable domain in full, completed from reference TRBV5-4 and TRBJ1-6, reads ETGVTQSPTHLIKTRGQQVTLRCSSQSGHNTVSWYQQALGQGPQFIFQYYREEENGRGNFPPRFSGLQFPNYSSELNVNALELDDSALYLCASRQGGNSPLHFGNGTRLTVT.

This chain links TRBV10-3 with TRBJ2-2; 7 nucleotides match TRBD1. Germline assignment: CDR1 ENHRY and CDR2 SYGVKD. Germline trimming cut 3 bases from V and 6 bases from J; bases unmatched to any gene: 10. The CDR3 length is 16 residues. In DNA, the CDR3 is TGTGCCATCAGTGACCGAGACAGGGACCCTTCCGGGGAGCTGTTTTTT. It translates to CAISDRDRDPSGELFF.

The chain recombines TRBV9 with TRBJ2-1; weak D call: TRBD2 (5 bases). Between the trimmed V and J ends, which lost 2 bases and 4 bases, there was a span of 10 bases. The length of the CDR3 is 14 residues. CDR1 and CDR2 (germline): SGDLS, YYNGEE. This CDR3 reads CASSVTGNYNEQFF. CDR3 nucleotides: TGTGCCAGCAGCGTCACGGGGAATTACAATGAGCAGTTCTTC.

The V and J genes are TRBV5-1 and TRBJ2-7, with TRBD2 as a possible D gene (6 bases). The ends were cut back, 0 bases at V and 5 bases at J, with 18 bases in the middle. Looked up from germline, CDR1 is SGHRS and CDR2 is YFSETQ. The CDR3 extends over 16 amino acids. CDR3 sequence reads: CASSLGGQFPGDEQYF. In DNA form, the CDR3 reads TGCGCCAGCAGCTTGGGAGGCCAGTTCCCGGGAGACGAGCAGTACTTC.

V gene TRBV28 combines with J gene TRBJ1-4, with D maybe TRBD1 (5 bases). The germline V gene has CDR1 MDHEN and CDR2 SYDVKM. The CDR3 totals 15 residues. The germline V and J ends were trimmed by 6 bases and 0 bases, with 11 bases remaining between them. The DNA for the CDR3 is TGTGCCAGCAGCAACCAGGGCTCAACTAATGAAAAACTGTTTTTT. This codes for CASSNQGSTNEKLFF.

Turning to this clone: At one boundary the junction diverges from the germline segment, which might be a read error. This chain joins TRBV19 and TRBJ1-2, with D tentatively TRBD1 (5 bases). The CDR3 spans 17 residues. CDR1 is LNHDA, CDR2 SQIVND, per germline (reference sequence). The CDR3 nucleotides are TGTGCCAGTCGTATTCGGGCAGGGAATTTCAGATTTTATGGCTACACCTTC. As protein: CASRIRAGNFRFYGYTF.

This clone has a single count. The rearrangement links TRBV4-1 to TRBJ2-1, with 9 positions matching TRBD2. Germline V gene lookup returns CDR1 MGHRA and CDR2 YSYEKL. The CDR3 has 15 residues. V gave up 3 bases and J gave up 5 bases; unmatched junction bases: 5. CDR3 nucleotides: TGCGCCAGCAGCCAGCGGGGGGGTGTCGACAATGAGCAGTTCTTC. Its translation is CASSQRGGVDNEQFF.